This T cell receptor beta chain was captured in a study of early T cells in non-severe SARS-CoV-2 infection. Each single cDNA molecule received a unique molecular identifier. Each CDR3 protein is one row after TCRdb ran MiXCR on the 5' RACE reads. The sample yields around 81,000 distinct CDR3 sequences, about 14% seen once. Material: whole blood. The sequence was collected from an adult who was a healthcare worker with PCR-confirmed SARS-CoV-2 infection or an uninfected control (not recorded which).

The CDR3 DNA follows: TGCAGCGTTGAAGCAGGGAGGACTGAAGCTTTCTTT. Its protein product is CSVEAGRTEAFF. The chain couples TRBV29-1 to TRBJ1-1; perhaps TRBD1 as D (5 bases). Trimming took off 1 base at V and 5 bases at J, with 8 bases between the two ends. The germline V gene encodes CDR1 SQVTM and CDR2 ANQGSEA. CDR3 size: 12 residues.